These 5 T cell receptor beta chains originate from one sample sequenced in a study of Graves' ophthalmopathy and Graves' hyperthyroidism. Amplification from RNA transcripts yielded the TCR beta CDR3 regions. Investigators did first-round RT-PCR with HTBI primers, then second-round multiplex PCR. MiXCR, applied by TCRdb to the multiplex PCR reads, yields one record per CDR3 protein. The sample holds over a million distinct CDR3 sequences, 35% to 40% seen once. Sequenced material: peripheral blood or thyroid tissue (not recorded which). These receptors were taken from an adult man with Graves' hyperthyroidism.

This clonotype has a single count. A much larger clone is a single base away; this may be a read error. The rearrangement joins TRBV5-1 to TRBJ1-2, with D possibly being TRBD1 (5 bases). This CDR3 is 13 amino acids long. Per the germline V gene, CDR1 is SGHRS and CDR2 is YFSETQ. The CDR3 bases are TGCGCCAGCACCTCGGGACCCCTGGCTGGCGACACCTTC. This sequence encodes CASTSGPLAGDTF.

This sequence joins TRBV4-1 and TRBJ2-2, with 11 bases lining up with TRBD2. CDR1 and CDR2 (germline): MGHRA, YSYEKL. The V gene end was trimmed by 4 bases and the J gene end by 4 bases; junction bases not matched to a gene: 8. CDR3 size: 17 residues. DNA for the CDR3: TGCGCCAGCAGCCGGATAGCGGGAGGGCCCGGCACCGGGGAGCTGTTTTTT. As protein: CASSRIAGGPGTGELFF.

This clonotype was detected once. V usage is TRBV29-1 and J usage is TRBJ2-7; D is perhaps TRBD1 (5 bases). Trimming left V 5 bases short and J 2 bases short, with 7 bases between. Looked up from germline, CDR1 is SQVTM and CDR2 is ANQGSEA. CDR3 length: 11 amino acids. CDR3 amino acids: CSVQDTYEQYF. The DNA of the CDR3 is TGCAGCGTTCAGGACACCTACGAGCAGTACTTC.

V usage is TRBV14 and J usage is TRBJ1-6, with D uncertain. Per germline, CDR1 SGHDN and CDR2 FVKESK. This CDR3 has 13 residues. Deletions cut 5 bases from V and 9 bases from J, with 11 bases between. CDR3 bases: TGTGCCAGCAGCAGGGCCGGCGGTTCACCCCTCCACTTT. This encodes CASSRAGGSPLHF. Full variable domain (rest looked up from reference TRBV14 and TRBJ1-6): EAGVTQFPSHSVIEKGQTVTLRCDPISGHDNLYWYRRVMGKEIKFLLHFVKESKQDESGMPNNRFLAERTGGTYSTLKVQPAELEDSGVYFCASSRAGGSPLHFGNGTRLTVT.

This clonotype showed up just a few times. V gene TRBV7-9 combines with J gene TRBJ2-2; D is uncertain. The CDR3 consists of 16 residues. The germline V and J ends were trimmed by 4 bases and 1 base, with 13 bases remaining between them. Germline CDR1 is SEHNR and CDR2 is FQNEAQ (reference sequence). The CDR3: CASSYSNPLNTGELFF. CDR3 in DNA: TGTGCCAGCAGCTACTCTAATCCCTTGAACACCGGGGAGCTGTTTTTT.